One sample yielded the 19 T cell receptor beta chains listed below, sequenced in a study of cytomegalovirus exposure and HLA in healthy donors. Both 60 Vbeta primers and 13 Jbeta primers went into the PCR. Profiling relied on immunoSEQ multiplex PCR, and the TCRdb table lists in-frame clones only, not all of them. Here the sample spans roughly 31,000 clones, 60% to 80% being singletons. The sample was PBMCs. Receptors originate from a male donor in good health and CMV-seropositive.

The CDR3, as DNA: TGTGCCAGCAGCCCCGACAGCCCCACCGGGGAGCTGTTTTTT. Translation: CASSPDSPTGELFF. V is TRBV7-9 and J is TRBJ2-2, with D maybe TRBD1 (5 bases). Germline CDR1 SEHNR, CDR2 FQNEAQ (reference sequence). V lost 5 bases and J lost 4, with 11 bases in between. The CDR3 extends over 14 amino acids.

The chain uses TRBV19 and TRBJ1-5; D is uncertain. The CDR3 spans 13 residues. In germline, CDR1 is LNHDA, CDR2 SQIVND (reference sequence). V lost 6 bases and J lost 9, with 15 bases in between. CDR3 loop: CASSLTRDGPQHF. Here the CDR3 DNA reads TGTGCCAGTAGCCTTACTCGAGATGGGCCCCAGCATTTT.

The chain joins TRBV29-1 to TRBJ1-5; D gene unclear. Germline V gene lookup returns CDR1 SQVTM and CDR2 ANQGSEA. V dropped 6 bases and J dropped 4 bases, with 16 bases sitting between them. CDR3 length equals 14 residues. The CDR3, as DNA: TGCAGCGTAAACCTGGAGGGCTTGAATCAGCCCCAGCATTTT. Translated: CSVNLEGLNQPQHF.

This clone came up a few times. The gene calls are TRBV2 and TRBJ1-2, with 8 bases matching TRBD1. Unmatched junction bases numbered 6, after V lost 0 bases and J lost 6 bases. The germline gives CDR1 SNHLY, CDR2 FYNNEI. The CDR3 extends over 15 amino acids. The CDR3 DNA reads TGTGCCAGCAGTGAAGCCTGGACAGGGAGCCATGGCTACACCTTC. It specifies CASSEAWTGSHGYTF.

The chain recombines TRBV5-4 with TRBJ2-5; TRBD2 agrees at 14 bases. With 4 bases clipped from V and 4 bases from J, the junction kept 3 bases outside the gene matches. The CDR3 is 15 amino acids. Germline V gives CDR1 SGHNT, CDR2 YYREEE (reference sequence). The CDR3 DNA reads TGTGCCAGCAGCGTAGGGACTAGCGGGGGAGAGACCCAGTACTTC. Amino acid sequence: CASSVGTSGGETQYF.

The V gene is TRBV28, the J gene TRBJ2-7; a possible D gene is TRBD2 (5 bases). CDR1 MDHEN and CDR2 SYDVKM come from the germline V gene. V dropped 5 bases and J dropped 3 bases, with 20 bases sitting between them. The CDR3 has 16 amino acids. The DNA for the CDR3 is TGTGCCAGCAGTCAACTAGGACTGGTAAATGTCTACGAGCAGTACTTC. Translation gives CASSQLGLVNVYEQYF.

The gene calls are TRBV7-9 and TRBJ1-2; 9 bases agree with TRBD1. The CDR3 covers 16 residues. The J segment lost 1 base and the V segment lost 5 bases, leaving 8 bases of the junction unmatched. The germline V gene has CDR1 SEHNR and CDR2 FQNEAQ (reference sequence). CDR3 residues: CASSRGGTGNNYGYTF. In DNA, the CDR3 is TGTGCCAGCAGCAGGGGGGGGACAGGGAATAACTATGGCTACACCTTC.

V usage is TRBV7-6 and J usage is TRBJ1-2; 8 bases line up with TRBD1. V lost 4 bases, J lost 4 bases, and 11 bases stayed unmatched. CDR3 length: 16 residues. CDR1 SGHVS and CDR2 FNYEAQ come from the germline V gene. The DNA for the CDR3 is TGTGCCAGCAGCTCGATCACAACAGGGGGATCCTATGGCTACACCTTC. Its protein is CASSSITTGGSYGYTF.

The CDR3: CASSLYGLAGGRERQYF. The CDR3 nucleotides are TGTGCCAGCAGTTTATACGGACTAGCGGGAGGGAGAGAGAGGCAGTACTTC. V usage is TRBV27 and J usage is TRBJ2-7; 15 bases map to TRBD2. The CDR3 loop spans 17 amino acids. Germline loops: CDR1 MNHEY, CDR2 SMNVEV (reference sequence). V was pared by 1 base and J by 9 bases, with 10 bases of the junction left unmatched.

The genes are TRBV5-6 and TRBJ2-7, with D tentatively TRBD2 (5 bases). The CDR3 runs to 13 residues. V was pared by 3 bases and J by 7 bases, with 14 bases between. Per germline, CDR1 SGHDT and CDR2 YYEEEE. CDR3 nucleotides: TGTGCCAGCAGCTCCGCCGGTACGGGAGAGCAGTACTTC. This translates into CASSSAGTGEQYF.

The V and J genes are TRBV5-1 and TRBJ2-3, with D unresolved. V gave up 0 bases and J gave up 1 base, with 6 bases separating them. The germline V gene has CDR1 SGHRS and CDR2 YFSETQ. This CDR3 comprises 14 residues. CDR3 DNA sequence: TGCGCCAGCAGCTTGGTCGTTGGCACAGATACGCAGTATTTT. It translates to CASSLVVGTDTQYF.

The rearrangement joins TRBV7-3 to TRBJ2-7, with 12 bases fitting TRBD2. There are 16 residues in the CDR3. Trimming cost V 2 bases and J 1 base; bases outside gene matches: 3. The V gene's germline CDR1 is SGHTA and CDR2 FQGTGA. As DNA, the CDR3 is TGTGCCAGCAGCTTATACGGGACTAGCGGGTCCTACGAGCAGTACTTC. Residues: CASSLYGTSGSYEQYF. The variable domain in full, completed from reference TRBV7-3 and TRBJ2-7, reads GAGVSQTPSNKVTEKGKYVELRCDPISGHTALYWYRQSLGQGPEFLIYFQGTGAADDSGLPNDRFFAVRPEGSVSTLKIQRTERGDSAVYLCASSLYGTSGSYEQYFGPGTRLTVT.

This clone has only a few counts. The J gene is TRBJ2-2, the V gene TRBV6-1, with D possibly matching TRBD1 (5 bases). Trimming stripped 3 bases from V and 6 bases from J, with 11 bases between. The CDR3 has 14 amino acids. Germline V gene data show CDR1 as MNHNS and CDR2 as SASEGT. The CDR3 coding sequence is TGTGCCAGCAGTGAGGGGCAGGATGCCGGGGAGCTGTTTTTT. Encoded protein: CASSEGQDAGELFF.

V is TRBV2 and J is TRBJ2-7, with 7 positions matching TRBD1. The trim removed 8 bases at V and 2 bases at J, leaving 9 bases unmatched. CDR1 and CDR2 (germline): SNHLY, FYNNEI. This CDR3 is built from 14 residues. In DNA, the CDR3 is TGTGCCAGCTTATCCGTGGACAGGACCTACGAGCAGTACTTC. Protein: CASLSVDRTYEQYF. The whole variable domain, filled in from reference TRBV2 and TRBJ2-7, reads EPEVTQTPSHQVTQMGQEVILRCVPISNHLYFYWYRQILGQKVEFLVSFYNNEISEKSEIFDDQFSVERPDGSNFTLKIRSTKLEDSAMYFCASLSVDRTYEQYFGPGTRLTVT.

A few counts support this clone. The chain couples TRBV28 to TRBJ2-1; 7 bases align to TRBD2. Germline trimming cut 9 bases from V and 0 bases from J; bases unmatched to any gene: 14. Germline loops: CDR1 MDHEN, CDR2 SYDVKM. The CDR3 totals 17 residues. The CDR3 is CASSAPSGTFSYNEQFF. The CDR3 nucleotides read TGTGCCAGTTCCGCCCCTAGCGGCACTTTCTCCTACAATGAGCAGTTCTTC.

The chain couples TRBV7-8 to TRBJ2-3, with 8 bases identical to TRBD2. The CDR3 is made up of 16 amino acids. V was clipped by 3 bases and J by 3 bases; unmatched bases: 8. Looked up from germline, CDR1 is SGHVS and CDR2 is FQNEAQ. The CDR3 reads CASSFIGGGLTDTQYF. As DNA, the CDR3 is TGTGCCAGCAGCTTCATTGGCGGGGGGTTGACAGATACGCAGTATTTT.

In this sample, this clone turned up a few times. The genes are TRBV5-1 and TRBJ2-3; 8 bases line up with TRBD1. This CDR3 has 14 amino acids. V shed 5 bases, J shed 5 bases, and the junction held 7 bases outside the gene matches. Germline CDR1 SGHRS, CDR2 YFSETQ. The CDR3 loop reads CASRGQGLVDTQYF. The CDR3, as DNA: TGCGCCAGCAGAGGACAGGGACTCGTAGATACGCAGTATTTT.

This chain uses TRBV30 with TRBJ2-7, with TRBD2 identical over 12 bases. From germline, CDR1 is GTSNPN and CDR2 SVGIG (reference sequence). Trimming at V came to 3 bases and at J to 4 bases, leaving 7 bases not matched to a gene. The CDR3 totals 15 residues. As DNA, the CDR3 is TGTGCCTGGAGCCCTCCGGGACTAGCGGGTTACGAGCAGTACTTC. Protein sequence: CAWSPPGLAGYEQYF.

The V call is TRBV5-1, the J call TRBJ1-3, with D hard to call. The germline gives CDR1 SGHRS, CDR2 YFSETQ. The CDR3 spans 14 residues. V dropped 0 bases and J dropped 3 bases, with 7 bases sitting between them. CDR3 DNA sequence: TGCGCCAGCAGCTTGGAAGGGAGTGGAAACACCATATATTTT. It encodes CASSLEGSGNTIYF.